Described below is a single TCR beta chain sequence and its context. Its antigen is undetermined. This sample stems from a study of cytomegalovirus exposure and HLA in healthy donors. The study, taken as a whole, reports: An analysis was carried out later, and it reportedly showed fewer N-insertions in an Asian-associated ancestry cluster than the approximately 660-donor mean. The listing of roughly 160 TCR beta chains classed them as cytomegalovirus-associated. A missense variant in DCLRE1C was later tied to TCR beta V- and J-gene trimming.

This CDR3 comprises 13 residues. Looked up from germline, CDR1 is SGHKS and CDR2 is YYEKEE (reference sequence). The ends were cut back, 3 bases at V and 0 bases at J, with 6 bases in the middle. The PCR ran on 60 Vbeta and 13 Jbeta primers. Only in-frame clones appear in the TCRdb table, and some are missing; sequencing was by immunoSEQ multiplex PCR. The sample has some 130,000 clones, 70% to 85% seen once. There were likely unrecorded immune exposures, though donors were nominally healthy when sampled. Sample: PBMCs. The rearrangement joins TRBV5-5 to TRBJ1-1; no clear D gene. The receptor's source is a boy aged 5 to 17 in good health and CMV-seronegative. The CDR3 spells CASSSDLNTEAFF. CDR3 nucleotides: TGTGCCAGCAGCTCAGACTTGAACACTGAAGCTTTCTTT.